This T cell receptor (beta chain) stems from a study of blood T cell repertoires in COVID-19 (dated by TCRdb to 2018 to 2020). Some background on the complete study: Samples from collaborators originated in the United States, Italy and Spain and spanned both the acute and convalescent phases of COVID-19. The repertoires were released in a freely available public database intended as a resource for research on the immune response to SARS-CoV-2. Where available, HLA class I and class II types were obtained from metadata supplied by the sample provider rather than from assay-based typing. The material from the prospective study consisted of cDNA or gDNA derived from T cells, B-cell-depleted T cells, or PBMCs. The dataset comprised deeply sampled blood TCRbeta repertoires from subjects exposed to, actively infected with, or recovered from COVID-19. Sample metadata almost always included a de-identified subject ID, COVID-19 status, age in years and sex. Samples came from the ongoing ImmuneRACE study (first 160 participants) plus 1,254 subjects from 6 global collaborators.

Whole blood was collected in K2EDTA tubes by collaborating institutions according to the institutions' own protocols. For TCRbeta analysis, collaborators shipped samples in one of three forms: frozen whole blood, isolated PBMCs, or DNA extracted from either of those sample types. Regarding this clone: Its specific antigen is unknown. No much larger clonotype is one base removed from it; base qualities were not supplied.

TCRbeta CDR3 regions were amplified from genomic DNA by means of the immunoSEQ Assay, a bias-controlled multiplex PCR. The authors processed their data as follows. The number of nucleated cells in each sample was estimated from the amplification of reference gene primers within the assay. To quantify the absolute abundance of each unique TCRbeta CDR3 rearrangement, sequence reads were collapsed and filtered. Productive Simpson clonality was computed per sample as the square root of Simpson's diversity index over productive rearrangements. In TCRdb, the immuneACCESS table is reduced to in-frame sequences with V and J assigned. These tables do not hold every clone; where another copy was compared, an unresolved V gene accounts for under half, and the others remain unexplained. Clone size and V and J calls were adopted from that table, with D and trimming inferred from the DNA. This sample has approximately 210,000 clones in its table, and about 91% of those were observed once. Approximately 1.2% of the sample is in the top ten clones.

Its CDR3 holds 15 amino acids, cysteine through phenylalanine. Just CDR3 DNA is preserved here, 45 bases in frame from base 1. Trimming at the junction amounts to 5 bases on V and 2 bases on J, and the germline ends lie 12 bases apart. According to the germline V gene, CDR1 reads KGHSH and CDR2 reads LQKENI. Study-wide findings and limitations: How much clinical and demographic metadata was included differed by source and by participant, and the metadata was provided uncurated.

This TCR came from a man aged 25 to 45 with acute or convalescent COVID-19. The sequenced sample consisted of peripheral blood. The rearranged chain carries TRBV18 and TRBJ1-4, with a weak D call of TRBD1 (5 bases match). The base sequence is TGTGCCAGCTCAGACAGTCGGGGGACTAATGAAAAACTGTTTTTT. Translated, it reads CASSDSRGTNEKLFF.